This TCR beta chain comes out of a study of cytomegalovirus exposure and HLA in healthy donors. Study results and limitations: TCR beta V- and J-gene trimming, according to a later analysis, was linked to a missense DCLRE1C variant.

CDR3 length: 14 residues. Germline V lookup: CDR1 MDHEN, CDR2 SYDVKM. Between the trimmed V and J ends, which lost 8 bases and 3 bases, there was a span of 14 bases. A remark on this clone: The antigen remains unidentified.

The PCR was carried out with 60 Vbeta primers and 13 Jbeta primers. TCRdb's table, derived via immunoSEQ multiplex PCR, lists solely in-frame clones and lacks some. Of 80,000 to 95,000 clones in the sample, approximately 63% were seen once. This TCR was recovered from a woman aged 25 to 39 in good health and CMV-seronegative. Sequences were obtained from PBMCs. The chain couples TRBV28 to TRBJ2-1; D is unclear. The CDR3 DNA reads as TGTGCCAGCGGCAACTACCCCCTCTACAATGAGCAGTTCTTC. Amino acids: CASGNYPLYNEQFF.